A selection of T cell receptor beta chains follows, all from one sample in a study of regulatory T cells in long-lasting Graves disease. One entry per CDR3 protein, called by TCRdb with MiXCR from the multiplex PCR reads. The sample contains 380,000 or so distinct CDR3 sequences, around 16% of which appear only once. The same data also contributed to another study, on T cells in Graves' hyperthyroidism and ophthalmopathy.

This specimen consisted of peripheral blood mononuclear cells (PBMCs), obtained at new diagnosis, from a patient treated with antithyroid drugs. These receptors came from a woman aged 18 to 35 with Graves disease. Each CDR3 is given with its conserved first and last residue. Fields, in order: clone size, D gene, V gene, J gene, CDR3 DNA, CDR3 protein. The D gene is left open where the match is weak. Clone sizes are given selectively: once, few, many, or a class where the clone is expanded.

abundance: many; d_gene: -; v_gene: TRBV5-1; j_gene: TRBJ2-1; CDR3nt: TGCGCCAGCAGTTTTGCGGGGCTGAATGAGCAGTTCTTC; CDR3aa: CASSFAGLNEQFF
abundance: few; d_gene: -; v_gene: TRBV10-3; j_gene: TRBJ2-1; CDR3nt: TGTGCCATCAGTGGTGAGGTTTACAATGAGCAGTTCTTC; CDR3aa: CAISGEVYNEQFF
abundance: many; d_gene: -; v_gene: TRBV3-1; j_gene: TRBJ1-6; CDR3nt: TGTGCCAGCAGCCAAGACTGGGTTCTCCACTTT; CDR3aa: CASSQDWVLHF
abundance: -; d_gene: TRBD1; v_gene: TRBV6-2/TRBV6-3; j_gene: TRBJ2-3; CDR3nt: TGTGCCAGCACCACCGGGACAGGTTACACAGATACGCAGTATTTT; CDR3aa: CASTTGTGYTDTQYF
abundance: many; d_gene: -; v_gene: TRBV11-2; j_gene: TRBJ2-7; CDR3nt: TGTGCCAGCAGCTATCCCTACGAGCAGTACTTC; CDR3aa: CASSYPYEQYF
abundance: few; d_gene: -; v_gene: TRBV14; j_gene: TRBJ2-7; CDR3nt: TGTGCCAGCAGCCCCCGGGAGAACTACGAGCAGTACTTC; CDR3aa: CASSPRENYEQYF
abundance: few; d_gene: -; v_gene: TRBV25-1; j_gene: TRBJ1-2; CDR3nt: TGTGCCAGCAGTGAATCGCGCCCTGGGGTGAGGATGGGTGGTGGCTACACCTTC; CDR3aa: CASSESRPGVRMGGGYTF
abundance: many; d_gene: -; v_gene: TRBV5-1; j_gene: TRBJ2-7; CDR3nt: TGCGCCAGCAGCTTGGACGCTAGCTCCTACGAGCAGTACTTC; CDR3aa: CASSLDASSYEQYF
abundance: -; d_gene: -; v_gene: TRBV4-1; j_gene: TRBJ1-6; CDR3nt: TGCGCCAGCGGACGGGACACCCTTGATTCACCCCTCCACTTT; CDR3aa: CASGRDTLDSPLHF
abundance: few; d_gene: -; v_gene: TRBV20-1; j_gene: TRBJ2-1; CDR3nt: TGCAGTGCTAGGGGCTGGGCGGGGTCCTACAATGAGCAGTTCTTC; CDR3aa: CSARGWAGSYNEQFF
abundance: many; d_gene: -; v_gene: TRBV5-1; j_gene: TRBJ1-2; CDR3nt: TGCGCCAGCAGCTACGGGACTACAGGAGCGGGCTACACCTTC; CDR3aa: CASSYGTTGAGYTF
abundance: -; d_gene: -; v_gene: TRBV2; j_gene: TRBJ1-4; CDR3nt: TGTGCCAGCGTAAGGGATTTCAGCGAAAAACTGTTTTTT; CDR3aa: CASVRDFSEKLFF
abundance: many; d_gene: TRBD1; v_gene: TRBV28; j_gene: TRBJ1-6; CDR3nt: TGTGCCAGCAGGCTGACAGGGATAGATTCACCCCTCCACTTT; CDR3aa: CASRLTGIDSPLHF
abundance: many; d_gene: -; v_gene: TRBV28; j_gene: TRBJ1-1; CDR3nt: TGTGCCAGCAGTCCCCCCCCGAATTCGAACACTGAAGCTTTCTTT; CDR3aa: CASSPPPNSNTEAFF
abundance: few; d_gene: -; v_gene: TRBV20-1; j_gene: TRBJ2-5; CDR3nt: TGCAGTGCCCTTCATGGGGGAGAGACCCAGTACTTC; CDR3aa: CSALHGGETQYF
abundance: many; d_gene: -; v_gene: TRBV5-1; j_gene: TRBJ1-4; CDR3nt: TGCGCCAGCAGCTTAAGAAGGCCAGAGAATGAAAAACTGTTTTTT; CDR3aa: CASSLRRPENEKLFF
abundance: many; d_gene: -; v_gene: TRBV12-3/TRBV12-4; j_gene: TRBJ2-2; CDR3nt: TGTGCCAGCAGTTACGGGGACGGGGAGCTGTTTTTT; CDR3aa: CASSYGDGELFF
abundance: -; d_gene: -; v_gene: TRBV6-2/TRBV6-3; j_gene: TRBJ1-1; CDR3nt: TGTGCCACCGACTGGGATTGGAACACTGAAGCTTTCTTT; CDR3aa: CATDWDWNTEAFF
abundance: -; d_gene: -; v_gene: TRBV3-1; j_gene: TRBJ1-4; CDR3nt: TGTGCCGGCAGGCCGACAGGAGGGGTTGAAAAGCTGTTTTTT; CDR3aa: CAGRPTGGVEKLFF
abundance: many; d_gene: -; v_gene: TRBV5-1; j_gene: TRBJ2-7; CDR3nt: TGCGCCAGCAGCTTGGAGGTGACGGGCTACGAGCAGTACTTC; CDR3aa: CASSLEVTGYEQYF
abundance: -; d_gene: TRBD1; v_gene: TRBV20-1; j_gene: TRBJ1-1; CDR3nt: TGCAGTGCTAGGGGGGACAGGGGAACTGAAGCTTTCTTT; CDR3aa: CSARGDRGTEAFF
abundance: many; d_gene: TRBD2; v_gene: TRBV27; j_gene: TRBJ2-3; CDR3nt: TGTGCCAGCAGTTTTGGACTAGCGGGAGGGCCGGGCACAGATACGCAGTATTTT; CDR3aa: CASSFGLAGGPGTDTQYF
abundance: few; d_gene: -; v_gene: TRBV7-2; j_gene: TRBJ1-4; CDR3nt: TGTGCCAGCAGCTTAGGTGTTGGAGGGTTCGACAAAAAACTGTTTTTT; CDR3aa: CASSLGVGGFDKKLFF
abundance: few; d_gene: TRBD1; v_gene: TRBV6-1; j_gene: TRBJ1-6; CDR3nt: TGTGCCAGCAGGGGACAGGGAGGCAATTCACCCCTCCACTTT; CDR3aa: CASRGQGGNSPLHF
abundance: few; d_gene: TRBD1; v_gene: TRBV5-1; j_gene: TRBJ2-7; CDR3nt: TGCGCCAGCAGCTTACCAAGGGGGGACAGGGGCAACGAGCAGTACTTC; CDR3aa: CASSLPRGDRGNEQYF
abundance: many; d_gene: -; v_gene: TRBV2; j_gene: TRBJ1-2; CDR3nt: TGTGCCAGCAGGGGGACCAGCTATGGCTACACCTTC; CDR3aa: CASRGTSYGYTF
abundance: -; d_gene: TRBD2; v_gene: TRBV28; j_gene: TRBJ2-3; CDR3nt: TGTGCCAGCAGTCCGGGGACTAGAGCAGATACGCAGTATTTT; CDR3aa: CASSPGTRADTQYF
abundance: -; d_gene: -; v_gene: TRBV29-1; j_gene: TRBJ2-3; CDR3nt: TGCAGCGTTGTAGGGGAGCGGCGGGTAGCAGATACGCAGTATTTT; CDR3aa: CSVVGERRVADTQYF
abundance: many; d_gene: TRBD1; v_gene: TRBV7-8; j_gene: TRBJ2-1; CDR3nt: TGTGCCAGCAGCTTAGAAGGGACAGGGCTTAACAATGAGCAGTTCTTC; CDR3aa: CASSLEGTGLNNEQFF
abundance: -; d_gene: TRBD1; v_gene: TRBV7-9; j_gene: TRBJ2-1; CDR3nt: TGTGCCAGCAGCGAAACCGGGACAGGGGAGTTCTTC; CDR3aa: CASSETGTGEFF
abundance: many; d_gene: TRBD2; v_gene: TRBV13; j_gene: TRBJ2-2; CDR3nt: TGTGCCAGCAGCCCCCGTCTAGCGGGAGTCGGTACCGGGGAGCTGTTTTTT; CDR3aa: CASSPRLAGVGTGELFF
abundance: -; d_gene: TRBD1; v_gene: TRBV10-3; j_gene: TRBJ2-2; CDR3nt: TGTGCCATCGCGCCGGGACAGGGGAGGTCCGGGGAGCTGTTTTTT; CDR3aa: CAIAPGQGRSGELFF
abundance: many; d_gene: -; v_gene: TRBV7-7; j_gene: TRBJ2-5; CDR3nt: TGTGCTAGCAGCTTAGTCCGCGGCGGGACCCAGTACTTC; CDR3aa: CASSLVRGGTQYF
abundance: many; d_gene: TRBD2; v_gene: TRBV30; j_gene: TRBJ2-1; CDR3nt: TGTGCCTGGAGTTCCGGGACTAGCGGGAGCAATGAGCAGTTCTTC; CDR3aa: CAWSSGTSGSNEQFF
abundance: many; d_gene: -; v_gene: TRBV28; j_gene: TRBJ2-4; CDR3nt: TGTGCCAGCACCCCCAGCTGGAGCAAAAACATTCAGTACTTC; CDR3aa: CASTPSWSKNIQYF
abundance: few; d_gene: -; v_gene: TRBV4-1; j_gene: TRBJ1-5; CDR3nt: TGCGCCAGCAGCCAAGGGGTCGGTGCAAATCAGCCCCAGCATTTT; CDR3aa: CASSQGVGANQPQHF
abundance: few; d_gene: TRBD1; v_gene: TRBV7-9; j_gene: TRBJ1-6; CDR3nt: TGTGCCAGCAGCTCGGACAGGGAGGGAGGGTCACCCCTCCACTTT; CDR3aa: CASSSDREGGSPLHF
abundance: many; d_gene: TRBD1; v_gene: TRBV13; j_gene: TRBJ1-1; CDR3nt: TGTGCCAGCAGTCGCAGACCAACCGGGACAGGGGTTAGACGGGACACTGAAGCTTTCTTT; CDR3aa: CASSRRPTGTGVRRDTEAFF
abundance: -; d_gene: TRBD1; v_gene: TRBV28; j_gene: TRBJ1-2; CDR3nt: TGTGCCAGCACCACCTCCGGGACAGGGGGCAACTATGGCTACACCTTC; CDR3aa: CASTTSGTGGNYGYTF
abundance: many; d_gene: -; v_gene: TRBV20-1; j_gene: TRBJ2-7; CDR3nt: TGCAGTGCTAGTGGAAGGACCTACGAGCAGTACTTC; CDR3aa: CSASGRTYEQYF
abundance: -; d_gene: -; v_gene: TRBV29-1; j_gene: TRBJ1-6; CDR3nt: TGCAGCGTTGAGGCAGGGCAAGTGGATTCACCCCTCCACTTT; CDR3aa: CSVEAGQVDSPLHF
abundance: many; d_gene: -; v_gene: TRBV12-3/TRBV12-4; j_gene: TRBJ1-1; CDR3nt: TGTGCCAGCAGCCCACGGGACAAATTTTCAATGAACACTGAAGCTTTCTTT; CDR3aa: CASSPRDKFSMNTEAFF
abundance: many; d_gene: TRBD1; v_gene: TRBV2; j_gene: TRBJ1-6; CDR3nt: TGTGCCAGCAGTCTACAGGGGCTCCTCCACTTT; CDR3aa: CASSLQGLLHF
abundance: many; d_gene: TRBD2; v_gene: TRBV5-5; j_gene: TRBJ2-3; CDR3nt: TGTGCCAGCAGCTTTCCCGTGGGTAGCGGGTCAACAGATACGCAGTATTTT; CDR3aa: CASSFPVGSGSTDTQYF
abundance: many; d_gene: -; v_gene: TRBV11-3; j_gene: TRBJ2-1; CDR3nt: TGTGCCAGCGTGTCTTGTGAGCAGTTCTTC; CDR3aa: CASVSCEQFF
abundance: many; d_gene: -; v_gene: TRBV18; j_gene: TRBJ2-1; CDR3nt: TGTGCCAGCTCACCACTGGGTTCCAATGAGCAGTTCTTC; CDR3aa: CASSPLGSNEQFF
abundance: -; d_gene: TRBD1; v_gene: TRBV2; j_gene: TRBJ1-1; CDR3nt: TGTGCCAGCAGTTTGTCCGGGACAGGGGTACGCACTGAAGCTTTCTTT; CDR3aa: CASSLSGTGVRTEAFF
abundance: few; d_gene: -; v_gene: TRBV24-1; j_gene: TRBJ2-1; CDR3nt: TGTGCCACCAGTGACGGGAAACAGCCTCCGATCTTC; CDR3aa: CATSDGKQPPIF
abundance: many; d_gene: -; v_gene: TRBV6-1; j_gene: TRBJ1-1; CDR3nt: TGTGCCAGCAGCCCCCAACCGACGAACACTGAAGCTTTCTTT; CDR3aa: CASSPQPTNTEAFF
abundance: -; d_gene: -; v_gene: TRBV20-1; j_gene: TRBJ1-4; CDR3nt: TGCAGTGCTGGAGACTCTCAGGGTAATGAAAAACTGTTTTTT; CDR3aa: CSAGDSQGNEKLFF